The rows below give T cell receptor beta chains drawn from one sample of a study of blood T cell repertoires in COVID-19. Data came from immunoSEQ multiplex PCR; TCRdb stores just in-frame clones and leaves some out. The sample shows over 150,000 clones, 80% to 90% of them seen only once. Material for sequencing was peripheral blood. These receptors were taken from a woman aged 18-30 years who had recovered from COVID-19. Each CDR3 is given with its conserved first and last residue. D genes are given only for firm matches. Expanded clones get a size class; other rows say once, few or many, or leave the size out.

clone_size j_call v_call d_call cdr3_aa cdr3_nt
once TRBJ2-5 TRBV5-1 TRBD2 CASSQSSGRRRETQYF TGCGCCAGCAGCCAATCTAGCGGGAGACGGCGAGAGACCCAGTACTTC
. TRBJ2-5 TRBV2 TRBD1 CASLDRGETQYF TGTGCCAGCCTGGACAGGGGTGAGACCCAGTACTTC
few TRBJ1-6 TRBV19 . CASSIIRSSYNSPLHF TGTGCCAGTAGTATCATAAGGAGCTCCTATAATTCACCCCTCCACTTT
once TRBJ1-1 TRBV6-5 . CASSYAGGRGTEAFF TGTGCCAGCAGTTACGCCGGGGGGCGCGGGACTGAAGCTTTCTTT
. TRBJ1-1 TRBV4-2 TRBD1 CASSQVGQGNTEAFF TGTGCCAGCAGCCAAGTAGGACAGGGGAACACTGAAGCTTTCTTT
. TRBJ2-3 TRBV2 TRBD2 CASTSRLAGVADTQYF TGTGCCAGCACCTCCCGACTAGCGGGGGTTGCAGATACGCAGTATTTT
. TRBJ2-5 TRBV5-1 . CASRESSKETQYF TGCGCCAGTAGGGAGTCGTCCAAAGAGACCCAGTACTTC
. TRBJ1-6 TRBV7-9 . CASSFDMYNSPLHF TGTGCCAGCAGCTTCGACATGTATAATTCACCCCTCCACTTT
. TRBJ2-1 TRBV14 . CASSPLRGLHSYNEQFF TGTGCCAGCAGCCCGCTCAGAGGACTTCACTCCTACAATGAGCAGTTCTTC
. TRBJ2-1 TRBV4-3 TRBD2 CASSRTSGSGNEQFF TGCGCCAGCAGCCGGACTAGCGGGTCCGGGAATGAGCAGTTCTTC
. TRBJ2-3 TRBV9 . CASSREGGARTDTQYF TGTGCCAGCTCAAGGGAAGGCGGGGCCCGCACAGATACGCAGTATTTT
. TRBJ2-2 TRBV30 . CAWSPKSGELFF TGTGCCTGGAGCCCCAAATCCGGGGAGCTGTTTTTT
. TRBJ1-4 TRBV7-9 TRBD1 CASSSQTGDEKLFF TGTGCCAGCAGCTCACAGACAGGGGATGAAAAACTGTTTTTT